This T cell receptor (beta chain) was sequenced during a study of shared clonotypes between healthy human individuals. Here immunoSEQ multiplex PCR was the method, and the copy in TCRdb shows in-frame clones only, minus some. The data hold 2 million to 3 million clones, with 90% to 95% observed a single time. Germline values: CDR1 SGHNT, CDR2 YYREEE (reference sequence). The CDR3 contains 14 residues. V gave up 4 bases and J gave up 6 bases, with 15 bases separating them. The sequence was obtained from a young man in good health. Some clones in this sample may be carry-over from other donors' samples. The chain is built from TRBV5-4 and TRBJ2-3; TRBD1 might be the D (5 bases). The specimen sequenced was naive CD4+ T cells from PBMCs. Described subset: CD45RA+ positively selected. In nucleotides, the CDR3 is TGTGCCAGCAGCGACCCCGATGGGGCGGATACGCAGTATTTT. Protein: CASSDPDGADTQYF.